These T cell receptor beta chains were read from a single sample in a study of shared clonotypes between healthy human individuals. TCRdb's copy holds only in-frame clones and misses some; the assay was immunoSEQ multiplex PCR. The sample records hundreds of thousands of clones, more than 70% being singletons. The sequenced material came from PBMCs. These receptors all stem from a woman aged 40 to 55 in good health. Some clones in this sample may be carry-over from other donors' samples. Both conserved end residues are part of each CDR3. The D gene is left open where the match is weak. Some rows have no size entry. The others give once, few or many, or a class for an expanded clone.

v_call	j_call	clone_size	d_call	cdr3_aa	cdr3_nt
TRBV6-5	TRBJ1-2	-	-	CASSYDGNYGYTF	TGTGCCAGCAGTTACGACGGAAACTATGGCTACACCTTC
TRBV7-9	TRBJ2-2	few	-	CASSLGLVSLTGELFF	TGTGCCAGCAGCTTAGGACTAGTATCCCTCACCGGGGAGCTGTTTTTT
TRBV6-4	TRBJ2-3	-	TRBD2	CASSVLGSGSSDTQYF	TGTGCCAGCAGCGTCTTGGGTAGCGGGAGCTCAGATACGCAGTATTTT
TRBV6-1	TRBJ2-1	many	-	CASSESSGSWDNEQFF	TGTGCCAGCAGTGAATCCTCCGGGAGTTGGGACAATGAGCAGTTCTTC
TRBV7-2	TRBJ1-2	-	-	CASSLAGGYGYTF	TGTGCCAGCAGCTTAGCAGGGGGCTATGGCTACACCTTC
TRBV7-8	TRBJ2-7	many	TRBD1	CASSLAGQGAYEQYF	TGTGCCAGCAGCTTAGCCGGACAGGGGGCCTACGAGCAGTACTTC
TRBV5-4	TRBJ1-2	-	-	CASSLRQVSSGYTF	TGTGCCAGCAGCTTGCGGCAGGTATCGTCTGGCTACACCTTC
TRBV5-1	TRBJ2-1	-	-	CASSLTWDSSYNEQFF	TGCGCCAGCAGCTTGACCTGGGACTCCTCCTACAATGAGCAGTTCTTC
TRBV13	TRBJ2-3	-	-	CASSPGPLKDTQYF	TGTGCCAGCAGCCCGGGACCCCTAAAGGATACGCAGTATTTT
TRBV7-2	TRBJ2-7	-	-	CASSLDLAAGAYEQYF	TGTGCCAGCAGCTTAGATTTGGCCGCAGGGGCCTACGAGCAGTACTTC
TRBV7-9	TRBJ2-4	few	-	CASSEQGIAKNIQYF	TGTGCCAGCAGCGAGCAGGGAATAGCCAAAAACATTCAGTACTTC
TRBV28	TRBJ2-1	-	-	CASSLVGASVYNEQFF	TGTGCCAGCAGTTTAGTTGGGGCTAGCGTATACAATGAGCAGTTCTTC
TRBV7-6	TRBJ2-5	-	-	CASSSYPSETQYF	TGTGCCAGCAGCTCGTACCCATCAGAGACCCAGTACTTC
TRBV28	TRBJ1-5	once	-	CASLPREWFSNQPQHF	TGTGCCAGCCTTCCCAGGGAGTGGTTCAGCAATCAGCCCCAGCATTTT
TRBV7-7	TRBJ2-7	-	-	CASSPRSGWGEQYF	TGTGCCAGCAGCCCGCGGTCAGGTTGGGGCGAGCAGTACTTC